This T cell receptor (beta chain) was sequenced in a study of cytomegalovirus exposure and HLA in healthy donors. Study findings and constraints: Rarity characterized most TCR sequences, yet some public TCRs appeared in many donors. One cluster of highly shared sequence variants probably arose as a sequencing artifact.

This clone has a single count. What it binds is unknown. The PCR made use of 60 Vbeta and 13 Jbeta primers. Assay: immunoSEQ multiplex PCR; the TCRdb copy retains only in-frame clones and omits some. The sample lists 130,000 to 150,000 clones; around 79% were seen once. Germline CDR1 and CDR2: SGHRS and YFSETQ. The CDR3 has 14 amino acids. With 0 bases removed from V and 3 bases from J, the gap between germline ends came to 7 bases. The clonotype was recovered from a woman in her 40s in good health and CMV-seropositive. The V and J genes are TRBV5-1 and TRBJ1-5; D gene ambiguous. Sequenced sample: PBMCs. For the CDR3, the DNA is TGCGCCAGCAGCTTGGACAGAAACAATCAGCCCCAGCATTTT. It is translated as CASSLDRNNQPQHF.